Below are 24 T cell receptor beta chains sequenced from a single sample in a study of OX40 agonist ivuxolimab in advanced cancers. Sequenced by immunoSEQ multiplex PCR; TCRdb stores in-frame clones only, minus some. This table holds about 60,000 clones, around four fifths found once. Source: CD4+ or CD8+ T cells sorted from blood, taken in a trial of the OX40 agonist ivuxolimab. The receptor source for this set is an adult with an advanced solid tumor such as melanoma, head and neck, liver or kidney cancer.

This rearrangement joins TRBV10-1 to TRBJ2-7; D uncertain. Germline V gene lookup returns CDR1 WNHNN and CDR2 SYGVQD (reference sequence). This CDR3 comprises 12 residues. V was shortened by 4 bases and J by 3 bases, with 7 bases between the two germline ends. CDR3 nucleotide sequence: TGCGCCAGCAGTGCCGGCAGCTACGAGCAGTACTTC. It specifies CASSAGSYEQYF.

J is TRBJ1-5 and V is TRBV19; 9 bases are shared with TRBD1. J gave up 5 bases and V 5 bases, and 7 bases lay outside the gene matches. Per the germline V gene, CDR1 is LNHDA and CDR2 is SQIVND (reference sequence). The CDR3 is made up of 15 amino acids. The DNA of the CDR3 is TGTGCCAGTAGTCTCCCGGGACAGGGTCATCAGCCCCAGCATTTT. It yields the protein CASSLPGQGHQPQHF.

By proportion, this clone is medium-sized. This chain links TRBV6-5 with TRBJ1-2; weak D call: TRBD1 (5 bases). The CDR3 totals 14 residues. The germline gives CDR1 MNHEY, CDR2 SVGAGI. The ends were cut back, 6 bases at V and 9 bases at J, with 20 bases in the middle. CDR3 nucleotide sequence: TGTGCCAGCAGGGAAGGGACTGGCCGCGGACGCTACACCTTC. Translating gives CASREGTGRGRYTF.

This clone is labeled medium-sized. The gene calls are TRBV10-2 and TRBJ1-6; D remains ambiguous. CDR1 is WSHSY, CDR2 SAAADI, per germline. The CDR3 spans 14 residues. V was cut by 7 bases and J by 9 bases, with 16 bases left in between. The DNA of the CDR3 is TGCGCCAGCACTGACGTCAGGAGCAGTTCACCCCTCCACTTT. Translating it yields CASTDVRSSSPLHF.

The chain combines TRBV20-1 with TRBJ2-5; D unresolved. The germline gives CDR1 DFQATT, CDR2 SNEGSKA (reference sequence). The CDR3 extends over 11 amino acids. V was shortened by 2 bases and J by 1 base, with 2 bases between the two germline ends. The CDR3 DNA follows: TGCAGTGCTAGATCCCAAGAGACCCAGTACTTC. It is translated as CSARSQETQYF.

This clone was seen only once. The V and J genes are TRBV16 and TRBJ1-2; D ambiguous. Looked up from germline, CDR1 is KGHSY and CDR2 is FQNENV. The CDR3 is made up of 14 amino acids. Trimming took 0 bases from V and 6 from J, leaving 11 bases between them. In DNA form, the CDR3 reads TGTGCCAGCAGCCAATCGTCACAGACTCATGGCTACACCTTC. Encoded protein: CASSQSSQTHGYTF.

The chain carries TRBV5-5 and TRBJ2-7, with D hard to call. This CDR3 is built from 13 residues. Trimming removed 4 bases from V and 2 bases from J, with 10 bases in between. Germline V gives CDR1 SGHKS, CDR2 YYEKEE (reference sequence). The CDR3 region is CASSLYRAYEQYF. The CDR3 nucleotides read TGTGCCAGCAGCCTCTACAGAGCCTACGAGCAGTACTTC.

The chain carries TRBV10-3 and TRBJ1-1; D unclear. Trimming shortened V by 6 bases and J by 1 base, and 12 bases separated the two germline ends. The CDR3 is 14 residues long. The germline V gene encodes CDR1 ENHRY and CDR2 SYGVKD. The CDR3 DNA sequence: TGTGCCATCAGAGAATCGACGGAGAACACTGAAGCTTTCTTT. It codes for CAIRESTENTEAFF.

V is TRBV7-9 and J is TRBJ1-1; D ambiguous. This CDR3 has 14 residues. The germline gives CDR1 SEHNR, CDR2 FQNEAQ (reference sequence). Trimming removed 2 bases at V and 2 bases at J, with 9 bases between. CDR3: CASSLRAINTEAFF. The CDR3 bases are TGTGCCAGCAGCTTAAGAGCAATTAACACTGAAGCTTTCTTT. Filled out from reference TRBV7-9 and TRBJ1-1, the complete variable domain reads DTGVSQNPRHKITKRGQNVTFRCDPISEHNRLYWYRQTLGQGPEFLTYFQNEAQLEKSRLLSDRFSAERPKGSFSTLEIQRTEQGDSAMYLCASSLRAINTEAFFGQGTRLTVV.

This clone appeared a few times. This chain uses TRBV9 with TRBJ1-6, with D perhaps TRBD1 (6 bases). Trimming stripped 0 bases from V and 6 bases from J, with 7 bases between. Germline V gives CDR1 SGDLS, CDR2 YYNGEE. This CDR3 is 14 amino acids long. The CDR3 is CASSVGTVNSPLHF. Here the CDR3 DNA reads TGTGCCAGCAGCGTAGGGACAGTTAATTCACCCCTCCACTTT. Supplemented by reference TRBV9 and TRBJ1-6, the full variable domain reads DSGVTQTPKHLITATGQRVTLRCSPRSGDLSVYWYQQSLDQGLQFLIQYYNGEERAKGNILERFSAQQFPDLHSELNLSSLELGDSALYFCASSVGTVNSPLHFGNGTRLTVT.

This clone was seen once. V usage is TRBV19 and J usage is TRBJ2-5, with 8 bases fitting TRBD1. There are 15 residues in the CDR3. Germline trimming cut 5 bases from V and 5 bases from J; bases unmatched to any gene: 10. Germline CDR1 LNHDA, CDR2 SQIVND (reference sequence). CDR3 sequence (DNA): TGTGCCAGTAGTTTTGGGCAGGGGGCGCAGGAGACCCAGTACTTC. Its translation is CASSFGQGAQETQYF.

The chain employs TRBV7-6 and TRBJ2-1; 9 positions match TRBD2. Per the germline V gene, CDR1 is SGHVS and CDR2 is FNYEAQ. CDR3 length: 15 residues. The junction had 1 base not matched to a gene; V was cut back by 1 base and J by 3 bases. CDR3 nucleotides: TGTGCCAGCAGCTTAGGCGGGGGGGTCTACAATGAGCAGTTCTTC. Protein sequence: CASSLGGGVYNEQFF.

The chain has TRBV6-5 and TRBJ2-5; TRBD2 aligns across 9 bases. CDR3 length: 16 residues. The V gene end was trimmed by 2 bases and the J gene end by 5 bases; junction bases not matched to a gene: 9. Germline V gene sequence: CDR1 MNHEY, CDR2 SVGAGI. This CDR3 reads CASSYGGGAFHETQYF. CDR3 sequence (DNA): TGTGCCAGCAGTTACGGCGGGGGGGCCTTCCACGAGACCCAGTACTTC.

The chain links TRBV5-5 to TRBJ2-5, with 10 bases fitting TRBD1. Germline CDR1 is SGHKS and CDR2 is YYEKEE (reference sequence). The V segment lost 3 bases and the J segment 5 bases; nucleotides outside the gene matches: 10. The CDR3 contains 16 residues. In nucleotides, the CDR3 is TGTGCCAGCAGCTCACCGACAGGGGGCGCCGGGGAGACCCAGTACTTC. Its protein is CASSSPTGGAGETQYF.

The J gene is TRBJ2-3, the V gene TRBV18, with 8 bases identical to TRBD1. V lost 5 bases, J lost 2 bases, and 6 bases stayed unmatched. Per germline, CDR1 KGHSH and CDR2 LQKENI. This CDR3 has 15 residues. The DNA of the CDR3 is TGTGCCAGCTCAAAGGGACAGGTGAACACAGATACGCAGTATTTT. Translation: CASSKGQVNTDTQYF.

Points on this clone: A junction end diverges from the germline sequence, so it may reflect a read error. The chain is built from TRBV6-5 and TRBJ1-1; possible D gene TRBD1, 6 bases. Germline V gene data show CDR1 as MNHEY and CDR2 as SVGAGI. The CDR3 length is 14 residues. The CDR3 spells CASSYNGQNAEAFF. The DNA of the CDR3 is TGTGCCAGCAGTTACAACGGACAGAACGCTGAAGCTTTCTTT.

This clone is a singleton in its sample. The V call is TRBV5-6, the J call TRBJ1-2, with 7 bases matching TRBD1. The ends lost 2 bases at V and 11 bases at J; junction bases unmatched: 9. CDR1 is SGHDT, CDR2 YYEEEE, per germline. The CDR3 has 13 amino acids. CDR3 sequence: CASSFVRQGPYTF. CDR3 bases: TGTGCCAGCAGCTTTGTGAGACAGGGTCCATACACCTTC.

The gene calls are TRBV6-6 and TRBJ1-6; D is undetermined. Trimming left V 5 bases short and J 8 bases short, with 13 bases between. Germline values: CDR1 MNHNY, CDR2 SVGAGI (reference sequence). The CDR3 sequence is 14 residues long. The CDR3 here is CASSPHLTHSPLHF. The DNA for the CDR3 is TGTGCCAGCAGTCCCCACCTAACGCATTCACCCCTCCACTTT.

This chain uses TRBV5-4 with TRBJ2-4; D ambiguous. With 2 bases removed from V and 3 bases from J, the gap between germline ends came to 9 bases. Germline CDR1 reads SGHNT; CDR2 reads YYREEE (reference sequence). CDR3 length: 14 residues. The CDR3, as DNA: TGTGCCAGCAGCTTAGACCTTGGCAAAAACATTCAGTACTTC. Protein product: CASSLDLGKNIQYF.

This chain links TRBV5-1 with TRBJ1-5; D is ambiguous. V lost 9 bases, J lost 6 bases, and 16 bases lay in between. This CDR3 is 13 amino acids long. Germline CDR1 and CDR2: SGHRS and YFSETQ. This chain's CDR3 is CATFVFGPQPQHF. The DNA of the CDR3 is TGCGCCACGTTTGTTTTCGGGCCTCAGCCCCAGCATTTT.

V and J are TRBV6-5 and TRBJ2-1; 9 bases agree with TRBD2. The ends lost 6 bases at V and 9 bases at J; junction bases unmatched: 9. This CDR3 region has 14 residues. The germline gives CDR1 MNHEY, CDR2 SVGAGI. CDR3 coding DNA: TGTGCCAGCAGGCTTGGGACTAGCATAATTGAGCAGTTCTTC. It yields the protein CASRLGTSIIEQFF.

This chain connects TRBV19 to TRBJ2-2; 16 bases line up with TRBD2. The CDR3 has 18 residues. Per the germline V gene, CDR1 is LNHDA and CDR2 is SQIVND (reference sequence). J was trimmed by 5 bases and V by 5 bases; bases with no gene match: 8. The CDR3 reads CASSPGLAGGRETGELFF. The DNA for the CDR3 is TGTGCCAGTAGTCCGGGACTAGCGGGAGGGAGGGAGACCGGGGAGCTGTTTTTT.

The table lists this clone with a count of one. V is TRBV6-4 and J is TRBJ1-2; D is perhaps TRBD1 (6 bases). Germline V gene sequence: CDR1 MRHNA, CDR2 SNTAGT. The CDR3 length is 14 residues. The germline V and J ends were trimmed by 5 bases and 7 bases, with 17 bases remaining between them. Here the CDR3 DNA reads TGTGCCAGCAGTCCAGAGGAGGGGGTTGGTGGCTACACCTTC. Protein product: CASSPEEGVGGYTF.

The rearrangement joins TRBV6-5 to TRBJ1-4, with a weak D call TRBD1 (6 bases). Per germline, CDR1 MNHEY and CDR2 SVGAGI. The CDR3 runs to 15 residues. V was trimmed by 3 bases and J by 2 bases, leaving 10 bases between them. This CDR3 reads CASSYTGSTNEKLFF. CDR3 coding DNA: TGTGCCAGCAGTTATACAGGGTCGACTAATGAAAAACTGTTTTTT.